The 25 T cell receptor beta chains below come from one sample, sequenced in a study of blood T cell repertoires in COVID-19. Clones were sequenced by immunoSEQ multiplex PCR, and TCRdb holds only the in-frame ones, with some missing. The sample shows 200,000 to 250,000 clones, over 80% of them seen only once. Sequencing was performed on PBMCs or T cells enriched from blood (not recorded which). The origin of the receptors is a young woman who had been exposed to COVID-19.

This chain links TRBV5-1 with TRBJ2-3; 14 bases line up with TRBD2. From germline, CDR1 is SGHRS and CDR2 YFSETQ. The CDR3 extends over 17 amino acids. V gave up 3 bases and J gave up 4 bases; unmatched junction bases: 7. CDR3 sequence reads: CASSSGGLAGGPDTQYF. CDR3 DNA sequence: TGCGCCAGCAGCTCTGGTGGACTAGCGGGAGGACCAGATACGCAGTATTTT.

This rearrangement joins TRBV3-1 (or the pseudogene TRBV3-2) to TRBJ2-3; 10 positions agree with TRBD1. This CDR3 contains 14 residues. Germline values: CDR1 LGHDT, CDR2 YNNKEL (reference sequence). The trim removed 5 bases at V and 5 bases at J, leaving 4 bases unmatched. DNA of the CDR3: TGTGCCAGCAGCGAGACAGGGGGCGTAGATACGCAGTATTTT. It codes for CASSETGGVDTQYF.

The chain uses TRBV10-2 and TRBJ2-2; D remains ambiguous. V lost 6 bases and J 1 base, leaving 3 bases between the germline ends. In germline, CDR1 is WSHSY, CDR2 SAAADI. The CDR3 loop spans 12 amino acids. The CDR3 DNA follows: TGCGCCAGCAGGAGGAACACCGGGGAGCTGTTTTTT. It codes for CASRRNTGELFF.

The chain uses TRBV27 and TRBJ2-7; 11 nucleotides line up with TRBD2. J lost 6 bases, V lost 11 bases, and 12 bases had no gene match. CDR1 and CDR2 from the germline V gene are MNHEY and SMNVEV (reference sequence). The CDR3 is 14 residues long. DNA of the CDR3: TGTGCCGCCCGACTAGCGGGAAATTACATCGAGCAGTACTTC. Its translation is CAARLAGNYIEQYF.

The V and J genes are TRBV11-2 and TRBJ2-2; TRBD2 matches 7 bases. The CDR3 is 16 amino acids. The germline V gene encodes CDR1 SGHAT and CDR2 FQNNGV. J gave up 2 bases and V 1 base, and 4 bases lay outside the gene matches. The CDR3 DNA sequence: TGTGCCAGCAGCTTAGCGTTAGCGGGTAACACCGGGGAGCTGTTTTTT. This encodes CASSLALAGNTGELFF.

The rearrangement links TRBV4-1 to TRBJ2-1; 13 nucleotides line up with TRBD2. Germline CDR1 reads MGHRA; CDR2 reads YSYEKL. The CDR3 covers 20 residues. V gave up 1 base and J gave up 3 bases; unmatched junction bases: 12. The CDR3 coding sequence is TGCGCCAGCAGCCAAGCGGGACTAGCGGGACACCCTCCAGTCTACAATGAGCAGTTCTTC. Its translation is CASSQAGLAGHPPVYNEQFF.

CDR3 protein: CASSDQQGADQPQHF. The CDR3 nucleotides are TGTGCCAGTAGTGACCAACAGGGGGCGGATCAGCCCCAGCATTTT. The chain links TRBV19 to TRBJ1-5, with 9 bases identical to TRBD1. The germline V gene has CDR1 LNHDA and CDR2 SQIVND (reference sequence). V lost 5 bases to trimming and J lost 5 bases; unmatched junction nucleotides: 7. This CDR3 region has 15 residues.

CDR3 sequence (DNA): TGTGCCAGCAGTTTGGGGGGGAGGACAGAGAAGCAGTACTTC. Its protein is CASSLGGRTEKQYF. The V call is TRBV27, the J call TRBJ2-7; D perhaps matches TRBD2 (7 bases). This CDR3 is built from 14 residues. Per the germline V gene, CDR1 is MNHEY and CDR2 is SMNVEV (reference sequence). Trimming removed 3 bases from V and 8 bases from J, with 17 bases in between.

J is TRBJ2-5 and V is TRBV20-1, with a tentative D call TRBD2 (6 bases). V gave up 3 bases and J gave up 4 bases, with 15 bases separating them. The germline V gene encodes CDR1 DFQATT and CDR2 SNEGSKA (reference sequence). The CDR3 consists of 14 residues. CDR3 region: CSASLAARGETQYF. The CDR3 coding sequence is TGCAGTGCTAGTTTAGCGGCTCGAGGAGAGACCCAGTACTTC.

V usage is TRBV5-4 and J usage is TRBJ1-1; TRBD1 is a possible D gene (5 bases). The CDR3 runs to 16 residues. V shed 4 bases and J shed 4 bases, with 20 bases lying between them. Germline V gene lookup returns CDR1 SGHNT and CDR2 YYREEE (reference sequence). The CDR3 nucleotides are TGTGCCAGCAGCGCTGGGGTCGGGGGTCACCTCACTGAAGCTTTCTTT. Translation: CASSAGVGGHLTEAFF.

The chain recombines TRBV19 with TRBJ1-3; D ambiguous. Germline CDR1 is LNHDA and CDR2 is SQIVND (reference sequence). This CDR3 region has 14 residues. V was clipped by 7 bases and J by 4 bases, with 14 bases between them. The DNA for the CDR3 is TGTGCCAGTACCCCTCGAGGGTTCGGAAACACCATATATTTT. Its translation: CASTPRGFGNTIYF.

The chain has TRBV5-1 and TRBJ2-1, with 13 bases fitting TRBD2. Germline values: CDR1 SGHRS, CDR2 YFSETQ. Unmatched junction bases numbered 16, after V lost 4 bases and J lost 3 bases. This CDR3 is 20 amino acids long. DNA of the CDR3: TGCGCCAGCAGCCCGCATAGAGCCGGGACTAGCGGGGCGGGCTACAATGAGCAGTTCTTC. Protein sequence: CASSPHRAGTSGAGYNEQFF.

The J gene is TRBJ2-4, the V gene TRBV3-1 (or the pseudogene TRBV3-2); 7 positions agree with TRBD1. This CDR3 comprises 16 residues. V shed 1 base and J 4 bases; nucleotides not matched to a gene: 7. CDR1 is LGHDT, CDR2 YNNKEL, per germline (reference sequence). The CDR3 reads CASSQAPRTGKNIQYF. The CDR3 bases are TGTGCCAGCAGCCAAGCCCCTAGGACAGGTAAAAACATTCAGTACTTC.

The rearrangement joins TRBV6-6 to TRBJ1-1; D ambiguous. V was cut by 11 bases and J by 5 bases, with 12 bases left in between. Germline CDR1 MNHNY, CDR2 SVGAGI (reference sequence). The CDR3 spans 11 residues. The CDR3, as DNA: TGTGCCGTGACTGGAGGGACTGAAGCTTTCTTT. Its translation is CAVTGGTEAFF.

V gene TRBV6-6 combines with J gene TRBJ2-3, with D possibly matching TRBD1 (5 bases). Looked up from germline, CDR1 is MNHNY and CDR2 is SVGAGI (reference sequence). The CDR3 spans 13 residues. Trimming removed 5 bases at V and 4 bases at J, with 10 bases between. The CDR3 spells CASSKQGADTQYF. The CDR3 DNA follows: TGTGCCAGCAGTAAACAAGGGGCAGATACGCAGTATTTT.

The chain recombines TRBV2 with TRBJ1-5, with D unclear. Germline values: CDR1 SNHLY, CDR2 FYNNEI. The CDR3 is made up of 11 amino acids. The V and J ends lost 6 bases and 3 bases respectively, with 3 bases between them. CDR3 amino acids: CASRLNQPQHF. CDR3 in DNA: TGTGCCAGCAGACTCAATCAGCCCCAGCATTTT.

The V and J genes are TRBV3-1 (or the pseudogene TRBV3-2) and TRBJ2-1, with D possibly TRBD2 on 5 matching bases. V dropped 0 bases and J dropped 12 bases, with 12 bases sitting between them. This CDR3 has 13 residues. Germline CDR1 is LGHDT and CDR2 is YNNKEL (reference sequence). DNA for the CDR3: TGTGCCAGCAGCCAAGAAGCTAAGCGGATGCAGTTCTTC. Protein: CASSQEAKRMQFF.

The V call is TRBV9, the J call TRBJ1-2; no clear D gene. The germline CDR1 and CDR2 sequences are SGDLS and YYNGEE. The CDR3 consists of 16 residues. Trimming removed 4 bases from V and 0 bases from J, with 16 bases in between. The CDR3 sequence is CASSLAHSTANYGYTF. Here the CDR3 DNA reads TGTGCCAGCAGCCTTGCGCACAGTACGGCTAACTATGGCTACACCTTC.

This CDR3 is CASSESRGLTGELFF. The DNA for the CDR3 is TGCGCCAGCAGTGAGTCCAGGGGTTTGACCGGGGAGCTGTTTTTT. V gene TRBV10-1 combines with J gene TRBJ2-2; D might be TRBD1 (6 bases). Trimming left V 0 bases short and J 5 bases short, with 10 bases between. CDR3 size: 15 residues. The germline V gene encodes CDR1 WNHNN and CDR2 SYGVQD (reference sequence).

This chain connects TRBV6-1 to TRBJ2-7; D perhaps matches TRBD2 (5 bases). Germline CDR1 reads MNHNS; CDR2 reads SASEGT. The CDR3 contains 14 residues. The germline V and J ends were trimmed by 1 base and 3 bases, with 10 bases remaining between them. DNA for the CDR3: TGTGCCAGCAGTGAAGTGACTACTCACTACGAGCAGTACTTC. Translating it yields CASSEVTTHYEQYF.

V usage is TRBV7-2 and J usage is TRBJ2-7; D might be TRBD2 (6 bases). The CDR3 covers 16 residues. Between the trimmed V and J ends, which lost 5 bases and 0 bases, there was a span of 17 bases. Germline V gene sequence: CDR1 SGHTA, CDR2 FQGNSA. CDR3 sequence reads: CASSPGVAASSYEQYF. In DNA form, the CDR3 reads TGTGCCAGCAGCCCCGGGGTAGCGGCGAGCTCCTACGAGCAGTACTTC.

The genes are TRBV4-1 and TRBJ2-1, with D perhaps matching TRBD2 (5 bases). CDR1 and CDR2 (germline): MGHRA, YSYEKL. The CDR3 has 16 residues. Trimming took 0 bases from V and 5 from J, leaving 14 bases between them. The CDR3 region has the DNA TGCGCCAGCAGCCAAGATCCTGGGAGTCTGAACAATGAGCAGTTCTTC. Translation gives CASSQDPGSLNNEQFF.

The gene calls are TRBV10-2 and TRBJ2-3; no clear D. Deletions cut 3 bases from V and 5 bases from J, with 12 bases between. The CDR3 runs to 14 residues. CDR1 and CDR2 from the germline V gene are WSHSY and SAAADI. The CDR3 bases are TGCGCCAGCAGTGATTGGCCTGCCAAAGATACGCAGTATTTT. Amino acid sequence: CASSDWPAKDTQYF.

In its sample, this clone was seen a few times. This chain joins TRBV5-6 and TRBJ1-2; D gene ambiguous. Germline values: CDR1 SGHDT, CDR2 YYEEEE. Deletions cut 3 bases from V and 4 bases from J, with 19 bases between. The CDR3 is 16 residues long. CDR3 region: CASSWRAGRPPYGYTF. The CDR3 nucleotides read TGTGCCAGCAGCTGGCGCGCCGGGAGGCCCCCCTATGGCTACACCTTC.

The gene calls are TRBV7-9 and TRBJ2-3, with D unresolved. CDR3 length: 15 amino acids. Germline V gene data show CDR1 as SEHNR and CDR2 as FQNEAQ (reference sequence). The V end was cut by 1 base, the J end by 2 bases, with 10 bases between. Here the CDR3 DNA reads TGTGCCAGCAGCTTAGGATGGCGGTCCACAGATACGCAGTATTTT. Protein sequence: CASSLGWRSTDTQYF.